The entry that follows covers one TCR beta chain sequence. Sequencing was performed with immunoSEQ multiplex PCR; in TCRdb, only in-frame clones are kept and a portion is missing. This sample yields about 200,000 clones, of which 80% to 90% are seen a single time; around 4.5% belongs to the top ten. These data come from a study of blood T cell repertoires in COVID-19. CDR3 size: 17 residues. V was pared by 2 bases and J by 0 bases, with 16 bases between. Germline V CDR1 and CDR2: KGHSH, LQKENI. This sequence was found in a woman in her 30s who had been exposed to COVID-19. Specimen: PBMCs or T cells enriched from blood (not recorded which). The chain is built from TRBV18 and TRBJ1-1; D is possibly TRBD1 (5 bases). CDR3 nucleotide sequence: TGTGCCAGCTCACCATCGGGGGGATCCCTCATGAACACTGAAGCTTTCTTT. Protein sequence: CASSPSGGSLMNTEAFF.